Listed here are 7 T cell receptor beta chains from one sample, sequenced in a study of blood T cells in healthy people across ages. Through a sample-barcoded 5' primer and a J-beta primer mix, a second PCR was run for roughly 7 to 12 cycles. TCRdb used MiXCR to reprocess the 5' RACE reads, holding one entry per CDR3 protein. The sample contains 1.5 million to 2 million distinct CDR3 sequences, approximately 30% of which appear only once. Sequencing input: blood. The receptors were gathered from a young woman in good health.

This clonotype was seen more than once but under ten times. The chain recombines TRBV29-1 with TRBJ2-4, with 10 bases identical to TRBD2. V lost 4 bases to trimming and J lost 7 bases; unmatched junction nucleotides: 7. CDR1 is SQVTM and CDR2 is ANQGSEA in the germline V gene. The CDR3 spans 14 residues. This CDR3 is CSVVAGGTRNIQYF. CDR3 DNA sequence: TGCAGCGTTGTAGCGGGGGGCACCCGCAACATTCAGTACTTC.

About this clonotype: At one boundary the junction diverges from the germline segment, which might be a read error. The V and J genes are TRBV6-5 and TRBJ2-5; no firm D call. The CDR3 is made up of 16 amino acids. Germline V gene sequence: CDR1 MNHEY, CDR2 SVGAGI. The CDR3 nucleotides read TGTGCCAGCAGTTACTCGCTCTCTTCGGCCAAAGAGAACCAGTACTTC. The encoded protein is CASSYSLSSAKENQYF.

A remark on this clonotype: The junction and the germline gene differ at one end; a read error may be behind it. The V call is TRBV10-2, the J call TRBJ2-5, with D perhaps TRBD1 (5 bases). In germline, CDR1 is WSHSY, CDR2 SAAADI. The CDR3 is made up of 15 amino acids. This CDR3 is CASSEQGRALEPQYF. The CDR3 nucleotides are TGCGCCAGCAGTGAGCAGGGAAGGGCCCTAGAGCCCCAGTACTTC.

This clonotype was detected only a few times. The J gene is TRBJ1-2, the V gene TRBV11-1; maybe TRBD1 (5 bases). This CDR3 contains 15 residues. CDR1 is SGHAT and CDR2 is FQDESV in the germline V gene (reference sequence). Deletions cut 2 bases from V and 4 bases from J, with 14 bases between. The CDR3 protein is CASSLRRDSFYGYTF. In DNA form, the CDR3 reads TGTGCCAGCAGCTTACGCCGAGACAGTTTCTATGGCTACACCTTC.

This clonotype came up a few times. The CDR3 here is CASSLVGGGPDTQYF. In DNA form, the CDR3 reads TGCGCCAGCAGCTTGGTCGGAGGGGGGCCAGATACGCAGTATTTT. This chain uses TRBV5-1 with TRBJ2-3; D is perhaps TRBD1 or TRBD2 (6 bases each). Germline V gives CDR1 SGHRS, CDR2 YFSETQ. The ends were cut back, 0 bases at V and 4 bases at J, with 12 bases in the middle. CDR3 length: 15 residues.

This clonotype was observed a few times. The chain has TRBV20-1 and TRBJ2-5; 10 positions match TRBD2. The V segment lost 8 bases and the J segment 6 bases; nucleotides outside the gene matches: 12. CDR1 is DFQATT and CDR2 is SNEGSKA in the germline V gene (reference sequence). The CDR3 runs to 14 residues. CDR3 bases: TGCAGTCGAGCGGGGGGGCCCCGTGAAAAGACCCAGTACTTC. It codes for CSRAGGPREKTQYF.

The sample holds a few counts of this clonotype. The rearrangement uses TRBV4-1 and TRBJ1-2, with a possible D match to TRBD1 (5 bases). V lost 0 bases, J lost 6 bases, and 17 bases lay in between. The CDR3 spans 16 residues. Germline V gives CDR1 MGHRA, CDR2 YSYEKL. The CDR3 coding sequence is TGCGCCAGCAGCCAAGATCGTGCAGGGACGGATCATGGCTACACCTTC. This sequence encodes CASSQDRAGTDHGYTF.